Listed below are T cell receptor beta chains from one sample, sequenced in a study of graft-versus-host responses after intestinal transplantation. Only in-frame clones appear in the TCRdb table, and some are missing; sequencing was by immunoSEQ multiplex PCR. The sample lists under 9,000 clones, 30% to 35% occurring once. Sequencing was performed on alloreactive CD8+ T cells from a mixed lymphocyte reaction culture, taken before transplantation. Receptors were obtained from a human patient who was an organ donor for intestinal transplantation. Both conserved end residues are part of each CDR3.

v_call	cdr3_length	j_call	cdr3_aa
TRBV4-1	14	TRBJ2-7	CASSQDFSGYEQYF
TRBV7-8	13	TRBJ2-1	CASSFTRNNEQFF
TRBV29-1	13	TRBJ2-7	CSAAGGSSYEQYF
TRBV11-3	12	TRBJ1-1	CASRTGNTEAFF
TRBV11-2	16	TRBJ2-7	CASSLVFQGEPYEQYF
TRBV5-4	15	TRBJ2-5	CASSQVFSGGVTQYF
TRBV6-6	16	TRBJ2-2	CASKKGRTGNTGELFF
TRBV6-1	16	TRBJ2-7	CASSEAVQREFGEQYF
TRBV19	17	TRBJ2-1	CASSIPKNRGQYNEQFF
TRBV30	13	TRBJ2-7	CAWSWGSNYEQYF
TRBV4-1	14	TRBJ1-2	CASSPRGAGYGYTF
TRBV5-1	14	TRBJ1-2	CASSLRGDLYGYTF
TRBV4-1	17	TRBJ2-3	CASSQVESGPSTDTQYF
TRBV12-2	15	TRBJ2-5	CASRLASSGQETQYF
TRBV6-1	20	TRBJ2-7	CASSEARSAGLAEHTYEQYF
TRBV4-1	16	TRBJ2-3	CASSQRTSGGKDTQYF
TRBV7-6	13	TRBJ2-1	CASSLSGAGEQFF
TRBV7-9	13	TRBJ1-1	CASSLYFGTEAFF
TRBV21-1	18	TRBJ2-7	CASSKARYGSGGSYEQYF
TRBV7-8	15	TRBJ1-2	CASSSQWGRPYGYTF
TRBV28	14	TRBJ2-7	CASEIAGRFGEQYF
TRBV4-1	15	.	CASSQVQGPSYEQYF
TRBV11-3	17	TRBJ1-1	CASSPRAGGWENTEAFF
TRBV7-8	17	TRBJ1-1	CASSRDRGPPLNTEAFF
TRBV29-1	14	TRBJ2-7	CSVIRAGSSYEQYF
TRBV9	16	TRBJ2-1	CASSESGTSGLNEQFF
TRBV19	15	TRBJ1-2	CASSWGRTLNYGYTF
TRBV7-9	16	TRBJ2-1	CASSGLAGVLGDEQFF
TRBV18	17	TRBJ2-1	CASSPRAGGPLLDEQFF
TRBV13	15	TRBJ2-2	CASSLGRQGYGELFF
TRBV4-1	14	TRBJ2-7	CASSQVVTPGEQYF
TRBV5-1	15	TRBJ2-3	CASSLWGARTDTQYF
TRBV28	17	TRBJ2-4	CASSLVVGLIAKNIQYF
TRBV6-4	15	TRBJ1-1	CASRKKRFPNTEAFF
TRBV18	16	TRBJ1-6	CASSPGWGQHNSPLHF
TRBV28	15	TRBJ2-7	CASSAWTGGYYEQYF
TRBV5-1	16	TRBJ2-3	CASSFSRGGGTDTQYF
TRBV10-1	14	TRBJ1-1	CASSDKNRDTEAFF
TRBV5-4	15	TRBJ1-1	CASSQGSRADPEAFF
TRBV5-1	13	TRBJ1-2	CASSLDRGYGYTF
TRBV4-2	19	TRBJ2-1	CASSLFIAPPPFSYNEQFF
TRBV11-3	18	TRBJ1-2	CASSLAQFERGANYGYTF
TRBV11-3	19	TRBJ1-6	CASSQSSPVFGTGNSPLHF
TRBV27	14	TRBJ2-1	CASSLGTGGNEQFF
TRBV7-3	16	TRBJ2-1	CASSLMGLAGGGEQFF
TRBV9	18	TRBJ2-1	CASSVTSGLNQGHNEQFF
TRBV7-9	16	TRBJ2-3	CASSLVGTVSPDTQYF
TRBV29-1	16	TRBJ1-2	CSAFRGAGATNYGYTF
TRBV9	15	TRBJ1-1	CASEEYGTGNTEAFF
TRBV13	19	TRBJ1-1	CASSKIYRVSEGMNTEAFF
TRBV4-2	18	TRBJ1-5	CASSQDLFSRDSDQPQHF
TRBV4-1	13	TRBJ2-1	CASSHGQGYEQFF
TRBV30	13	TRBJ1-1	CAWTQGLNTEAFF
TRBV12-5	15	TRBJ2-3	CASAETPGRGGTQYF
TRBV4-1	13	TRBJ2-7	CASSQETPGEQYF
TRBV7-9	16	TRBJ2-1	CASSTGTGGAYNEQFF